This TCR beta chain was sequenced for a study of blood T cell repertoires in COVID-19. About the research overall: Specimens from acute and convalescent COVID-19 originated in the United States, Italy and Spain. The cDNA or gDNA used as material had been derived from T cells, B-cell-depleted T cells, or PBMCs.

CDR1 and CDR2 (germline): SGHKS, YYEKEE (reference sequence). With 2 bases removed from V and 1 base from J, the gap between germline ends came to 10 bases. The CDR3 length is 15 residues. As processed by the authors: Amplification of reference gene primers provided the estimated nucleated cell counts. TCRdb's copy holds only in-frame clones and misses some; the assay was immunoSEQ multiplex PCR. For V, J and clone size, that table is used; D and trimming come from the DNA. The repertoire holds around 80,000 clones, around nine tenths seen once, with around 0.6% in the top ten. The V call is TRBV5-5, the J call TRBJ1-5; D gene uncertain. This TCR was recovered from a man in his sixties with acute or convalescent COVID-19. Sample: peripheral blood. The CDR3 region is CASSFNGGSNQPQHF. The CDR3 DNA reads TGTGCCAGCAGCTTCAATGGCGGGAGCAATCAGCCCCAGCATTTT.